This entry is about one T cell receptor (beta chain). Its antigen is not yet known. No much larger clonotype is one base removed from it; base qualities were not supplied. The cohort consisted of hundreds of healthy bone marrow donors. At the time of sampling, all cohort members were nominally healthy, though unrecorded immune exposures were likely present. The donor tested CMV seronegative and was one of the 352 seronegative cohort members. Every donor gave a peripheral blood sample, and the peripheral blood mononuclear cells from that sample were used for TCR beta sequencing. Genomic DNA extraction from the blood cell samples was performed with the Qiagen DNeasy Blood Extraction Kit. These data come from a study of cytomegalovirus exposure and HLA in healthy donors (dated by TCRdb to between 2016 and 2019). Regarding the complete study: According to an earlier analysis of 587 of the donors, 150 million to 200 million T cells yielded 117 million unique TCR beta sequences and approximately 280 Gb of sequence data. Roughly 300 gigabases of sequencing data and 70 million to 95 million unique TCR sequences made up an early release that covered fewer than 650 HLA-typed donors. In the later analysis, no new phenotypic data were used to find candidate immune exposures; instead, reliance was placed on TCR beta sequences and their occurrence across donors. The T cell repertoires of some 670 subjects were profiled by immunosequencing and related to cytomegalovirus serostatus. In addition to the first cohort of 666 subjects, a separate validation cohort of approximately 120 different subjects was used. To study patterns of TCR occurrence, a later analysis re-analyzed previously published TCR beta repertoires from 500 to 850 donors and added high-resolution HLA genotyping. To predict cytomegalovirus infection status, the study brought together high-throughput TCR immunosequencing, statistical association of individual TCRs with disease status, and machine learning. The study aimed to test whether cataloging public T cell receptors could reveal signatures of past pathogen exposure. The genetic ancestry cluster associated with self-reported Caucasian donors included around 76% of the 398 genotyped donors. A later genetic analysis took genome-wide SNP genotypes for about 55% of the roughly 670 donors and used that subset as a discovery cohort. In an earlier analysis of 550 to 700 of the donors, high-throughput TCR beta sequencing was used to judge whether each TCR beta V gene segment behaved as functional or pseudogenic. Among about 390 genotyped donors of the cohort, an average of about 240,000 unique TCR beta nucleotide sequences were sequenced per donor, roughly a sixth of them non-productive. Five DR-DQ haplotypes were handled as single units for association and clustering, since linkage in the cohort was strong. All discovery cohort repertoires had been generated on a single sequencing platform. Both class I and class II loci were covered by HLA typing, at four-digit resolution. Alongside the repertoire data, information on donor age, sex, ethnicity and CMV serostatus was compiled. The number of typed donors differed by locus: roughly 629-640 for A, B, C, DRB1 and DQB1; approximately 520 for DQA1; approximately 600 for DPA1; and about 450 for DPB1. Study-level results and caveats: In a later analysis, 15,000 to 20,000 TCR beta sequences were associated with specific HLA alleles at a false discovery rate of 0.05. When HLA alleles, especially DR and DQ, strongly co-occurred, TCR associations were difficult to assign to individual alleles. It was suggested by the authors that the approach could potentially be generalized to other disease states and immunological phenotypes. In a later analysis, HLA-associated TCR beta chains were found to be more clonally expanded and to have lower generation probabilities than equally common non-associated chains. The presence/absence analyses assumed that sequencing depth was roughly uniform across donors, and that assumption may not be true. Because HLA typing was missing for some donors at each locus, association tests included only the typed subset. Because counts were too low, roughly 18 rarely observed V segments, including chromosome 9 orphons, were left out of the earlier analysis of about 620 of the donors. A later analysis found that TCR association rates varied across HLA loci, with DRB1 alleles showing the most associated TCRs and HLA-C alleles the fewest. While some public TCRs were present in many individuals, most TCR sequences turned up only very rarely across donors. A further reported finding was that TCR beta sequences accurately predicted the HLA-A and HLA-B alleles for most subjects in the first cohort. A later analysis found that most CMV-associated TCR beta chains appeared HLA-restricted, with HLA associations seemingly driven largely by CMV exposure. The 87-base-pair reads could not distinguish some IMGT-functional V segments, including TRBV6-2 and TRBV6-3, so those segments were excluded. Linkage disequilibrium might explain the correlated functional status among segregating V segments, but an unknown experimental factor could not be excluded. Three of the identified cytomegalovirus-associated TCR beta chains were confirmed in vitro to be specific for cytomegalovirus antigens. In this cohort, only TCR beta chains were sequenced, and detectable features were limited by the absence of alpha or paired-chain data. A group of highly shared sequence variants was considered likely to be a technical artifact of the sequencing pipeline. In an earlier analysis of fewer than 750 of the donors, most TCR beta V segments were observed in productive rearrangements about 87% or about 30% of the time, broadly matching IMGT annotations. An association between a missense DCLRE1C variant and V-gene and J-gene trimming of TCR beta chains was found in a later genetic analysis and replicated in an independent cohort. The study listed 150 to 200 TCR beta chains as associated with cytomegalovirus. For the cohort, immune exposure information was limited to CMV serostatus. In a later genetic analysis, fewer N-insertions in productive TCRs were reported among donors in an Asian-associated ancestry cluster than the roughly 700-donor mean. The classifier was reported to diagnose cytomegalovirus status with high specificity and sensitivity in both the original cohort and the validation cohort. In a later analysis, several top co-occurrence clusters were reported to appear linked to parvovirus B19, influenza, CMV and Epstein-Barr virus.

Libraries were made using the immunoSEQ multiplex PCR assay. For the multiplex PCR, a mixture combining 60 forward primers for TCR Vbeta segments and 13 reverse primers for TCR Jbeta segments was used. Amplification of the CDR3 region of rearranged TCR beta genes was performed with a multiplex PCR assay on genomic DNA. The Illumina HiSeq System was used to sequence the amplified TCR beta libraries as 87-base-pair reads. The original pipeline was this. Across the 670 or so repertoires, a later analysis counted some 81 million unique TCR beta chains, roughly 11 million of which were shared by at least two donors. Raw reads were error-corrected and collapsed into unique sequences with a nearest-neighbor algorithm that merged closely related sequences to remove PCR and sequencing errors. Alignment of CDR3 sequences to IMGT reference sequences was used to assign V, D and J gene segments. For a sequence to be retained, a match of at least six nucleotides to both a V gene segment and a J gene segment was required. A rearrangement was called productive if the CDR3 had no stop codons and remained in frame with V and J, and every other rearrangement was called non-productive. CDR3 was defined according to IMGT convention as the region running from the second conserved V-encoded cysteine to the conserved J-encoded phenylalanine. Sequences without an unambiguous match to a single V gene segment were excluded from the earlier analysis of about 640 of the donors. In an earlier analysis of some 590 of the donors, V segments were called functional above 56.7% productive rearrangements and were called segregating when the between-donor standard deviation exceeded 5%. To diagnose cytomegalovirus status from the catalog of TCR beta chain sequences, a statistical classification framework was built. In a later analysis, TCR nucleotide sequences were compared against IMGT/GENE-DB human TR gene sequences so that V and J genes could be assigned. Using the TCRdist pipeline, a later analysis assigned CDR3 sequences along with most-parsimonious VDJ recombination scenarios. In a later analysis, each TCR beta chain was defined by its CDR3 amino acid sequence together with its V-gene family, and reads without a unique V-gene family were excluded. In a later analysis, some 600 highly shared, low-generation-probability nucleotide sequences were removed to address suspected cross-contamination and a sequencing artifact. A later analysis calculated a clonal expansion index for each public chain from normalized within-repertoire ranks of inferred template counts. In a later analysis, generation probabilities were computed using a VDJ recombination model fitted to out-of-frame rearrangements, and the results were checked against IGoR. In a later analysis, hypergeometric tests were used to score TCR-TCR, TCR-HLA and TCR-CMV co-occurrence, with a repertoire-size bias correction applied to TCR pairs. In a later analysis, false discovery rates were estimated by permuting HLA or CMV assignments 20 times. In a later analysis, co-occurring TCRs were grouped using DBSCAN, and TCRdist sequence similarity was added for clustering within HLA-allele-positive subsets. Co-occurrence clustering excluded repertoires with fewer than 30,000 or more than 120,000 public chains, plus five with anomalous nucleotide sharing. TCRdb obtained this table from immuneACCESS and retained in-frame rearrangements with V and J assigned. These tables miss some clones; where compared with another copy, unresolved V genes account for less than half of the shortfall, and the remainder is unexplained. That table supplies the V and J calls and clone size; D and trimming were determined from the DNA. The sample records 200,000 to 250,000 clones, 65% to 75% of which are singletons. The ten top clones hold less than 2% of the sample.

CDR3 length: 13 amino acids, cysteine to phenylalanine. Only the CDR3 DNA is retained, 39 bases long and in frame from the first base. V loses 5 bases of germline sequence and J loses 10 bases, and the interval between the two ends is 17 bases. CDR1 and CDR2 are drawn from the germline V gene: SGHAT, FQNNGV. The chain is encoded by TRBV11-2 joined to TRBJ2-5; TRBD2 is possibly the D segment (6 matching bases). The TCR sequence derives from a woman aged 30 to 39 in good health and CMV-seronegative. The specimen sequenced was PBMCs. This receptor has the CDR3 CASSQASLAIQYF. The nucleotide sequence is TGTGCCAGCAGCCAGGCCTCACTAGCTATCCAGTACTTC. Joined to the reference TRBV11-2 and TRBJ2-5 proteins, this CDR3 gives the full variable domain: EAGVAQSPRYKIIEKRQSVAFWCNPISGHATLYWYQQILGQGPKLLIQFQNNGVVDDSQLPKDRFSAERLKGVDSTLKIQPAKLEDSAVYLCASSQASLAIQYFGPGTRLLVL.